Following are 10 T cell receptor beta chains from one sample sequenced in a study of response to subunit inactivated influenza vaccine. Using its own MiXCR run on the RT-PCR reads, TCRdb lists one record per CDR3 protein. The sample lists 550,000 to 650,000 distinct CDR3 sequences; about an eighth were seen once. Sequenced here: PBMCs from blood, sampled on the day of vaccination. These receptors originate from a man aged 45-65 years who received an inactivated influenza vaccine.

Only a few counts were recorded for this clonotype. This rearrangement joins TRBV2 to TRBJ2-2, with 7 bases that match TRBD1. V lost 6 bases, J lost 4 bases, and 20 bases stayed unmatched. This CDR3 has 19 residues. Per the germline V gene, CDR1 is SNHLY and CDR2 is FYNNEI. The DNA of the CDR3 is TGTGCCAGCAGGCGTACCGGGACAGATACCCGAGTGGGCACCGGGGAGCTGTTTTTT. Amino acids: CASRRTGTDTRVGTGELFF. Drawing the rest from reference TRBV2 and TRBJ2-2, the complete variable domain is EPEVTQTPSHQVTQMGQEVILRCVPISNHLYFYWYRQILGQKVEFLVSFYNNEISEKSEIFDDQFSVERPDGSNFTLKIRSTKLEDSAMYFCASRRTGTDTRVGTGELFFGEGSRLTVL.

The rearrangement uses TRBV7-2 and TRBJ2-2, with D hard to call. V lost 2 bases to trimming and J lost 2 bases, with 12 bases between them. The V gene's germline CDR1 is SGHTA and CDR2 FQGNSA. CDR3 length: 16 amino acids. Written as DNA, the CDR3 is TGTGCCAGCAGCTTACCCTTCCGGAGAAACACCGGGGAGCTGTTTTTT. Protein: CASSLPFRRNTGELFF.

This clonotype was detected a few times. This sequence joins TRBV28 and TRBJ2-5; 11 bases are a match to TRBD2. The germline V gene has CDR1 MDHEN and CDR2 SYDVKM. V lost 7 bases, J lost 5 bases, and 9 bases stayed unmatched. This CDR3 has 15 amino acids. CDR3 sequence (DNA): TGTGCCAGCAATACCCTAGCGGGAGGTGTCGAGACCCAGTACTTC. As protein: CASNTLAGGVETQYF. The variable domain in full, completed from reference TRBV28 and TRBJ2-5, reads DVKVTQSSRYLVKRTGEKVFLECVQDMDHENMFWYRQDPGLGLRLIYFSYDVKMKEKGDIPEGYSVSREKKERFSLILESASTNQTSMYLCASNTLAGGVETQYFGPGTRLLVL.

This clonotype was detected many times. The V call is TRBV7-2, the J call TRBJ2-5; 16 bases are shared with TRBD2. The V gene end was trimmed by 6 bases and the J gene end by 6 bases; junction bases not matched to a gene: 10. The CDR3 is 17 residues long. Germline values: CDR1 SGHTA, CDR2 FQGNSA. The CDR3, as DNA: TGTGCCAGCAGTGGAGGGACTAGCGGGAGGGCCTGGAAGACCCAGTACTTC. This translates into CASSGGTSGRAWKTQYF.

This clonotype was picked up many times. The chain joins TRBV12-3 or TRBV12-4 to TRBJ1-3; no clear D. Deletions cut 3 bases from V and 0 bases from J, with 9 bases between. This CDR3 has 15 residues. CDR3 sequence: CASSFGSPSGNTIYF. CDR3 bases: TGTGCCAGCAGTTTCGGTTCTCCCTCTGGAAACACCATATATTTT.

Many counts were recorded for this clonotype. The chain has TRBV7-2 and TRBJ2-5; D call uncertain. In germline, CDR1 is SGHTA, CDR2 FQGNSA. The CDR3 contains 12 residues. V was shortened by 1 base and J by 7 bases, with 7 bases between the two germline ends. The CDR3 nucleotides read TGTGCCAGCAGCTTAGAGTTGGGGACCCAGTACTTC. Protein product: CASSLELGTQYF.

The rearrangement joins TRBV4-1 to TRBJ2-7; TRBD1 matches 7 bases. After removal of 3 bases from V and 0 bases from J, the junction contained 5 bases not matched to a gene. CDR1 and CDR2 (germline): MGHRA, YSYEKL. This CDR3 has 15 residues. This chain's CDR3 is CASSQVGQPSYEQYF. CDR3 nucleotide sequence: TGCGCCAGCAGCCAGGTGGGACAGCCCTCCTACGAGCAGTACTTC.

The CDR3 nucleotides are TGTGCCAGCAGTGAAGCGCTCGGTTTCCTCTACGAGCAGTACTTC. This codes for CASSEALGFLYEQYF. The chain couples TRBV6-1 to TRBJ2-7; D gene ambiguous. The CDR3 extends over 15 amino acids. The V end lost 0 bases, the J end lost 3 bases, and 12 bases lay between the germline ends. Germline-derived CDR1 and CDR2 are MNHNS and SASEGT.

This clonotype occurred a few times. The chain recombines TRBV4-3 with TRBJ2-5; tentatively, D is TRBD1 (5 bases). Trimming took off 0 bases at V and 4 bases at J, with 15 bases between the two ends. Germline CDR1 is LGHNA and CDR2 is YSLEER. The CDR3 sequence is 16 residues long. CDR3 sequence reads: CASSQDRGKPGETQYF. The CDR3 DNA is TGCGCCAGCAGCCAAGATAGGGGCAAACCCGGAGAGACCCAGTACTTC.

This chain links TRBV20-1 with TRBJ2-6; D is possibly TRBD1 (5 bases). The CDR3 has 17 amino acids. V lost 1 base and J 0 bases, leaving 13 bases between the germline ends. Per the germline V gene, CDR1 is DFQATT and CDR2 is SNEGSKA (reference sequence). CDR3 residues: CSARADTLLSGANVLTF. Here the CDR3 DNA reads TGCAGTGCTAGAGCGGACACTCTTCTCTCTGGGGCCAACGTCCTGACTTTC.